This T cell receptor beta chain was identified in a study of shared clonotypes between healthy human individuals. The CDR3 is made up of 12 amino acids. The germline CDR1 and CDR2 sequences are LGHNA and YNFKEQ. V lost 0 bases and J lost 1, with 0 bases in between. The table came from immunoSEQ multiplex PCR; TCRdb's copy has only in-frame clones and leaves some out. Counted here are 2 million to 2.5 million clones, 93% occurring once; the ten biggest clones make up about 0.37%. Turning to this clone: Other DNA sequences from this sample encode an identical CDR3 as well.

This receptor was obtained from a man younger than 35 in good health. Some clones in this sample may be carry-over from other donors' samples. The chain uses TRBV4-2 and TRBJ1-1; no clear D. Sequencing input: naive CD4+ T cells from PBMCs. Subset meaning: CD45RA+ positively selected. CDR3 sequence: CASSQENTEAFF. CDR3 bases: TGTGCCAGCAGCCAAGAGAACACTGAAGCTTTCTTT.